Presented here are 3 T cell receptor beta chains from one specimen sequenced in a study of control samples from healthy donors and cancer patients. TCRdb keeps only in-frame clones here, not all; method: immunoSEQ multiplex PCR. Of approximately 45,000 clones in the sample, less than 95% were seen once. The specimen sequenced was PBMCs. The source is a woman between 35 and 50 years old with head and neck cancer.

This sequence joins TRBV24-1 and TRBJ2-1, with D perhaps assigned TRBD1 or TRBD2 (5 bases each). This CDR3 spans 14 amino acids. Germline V gene sequence: CDR1 KGHDR, CDR2 SFDVKD. Trimming took off 7 bases at V and 2 bases at J, with 11 bases between the two ends. CDR3 residues: CATSRGRPYNEQFF. Written as DNA, the CDR3 is TGTGCCACCAGCCGGGGCCGCCCCTACAATGAGCAGTTCTTC.

The genes are TRBV2 and TRBJ2-7, with 9 bases fitting TRBD1. J gave up 2 bases and V 3 bases, and 11 bases lay outside the gene matches. The germline gives CDR1 SNHLY, CDR2 FYNNEI. This CDR3 is 17 amino acids long. CDR3 loop: CASSDASPGQGTYEQYF. The CDR3 DNA is TGTGCCAGCAGTGACGCCTCCCCGGGACAGGGCACCTACGAGCAGTACTTC.

In its sample, this clone was seen once. The genes are TRBV5-1 and TRBJ1-2, with 9 nucleotides matching TRBD1. The V segment lost 4 bases and the J segment 6 bases; nucleotides outside the gene matches: 7. The CDR3 has 14 residues. From germline, CDR1 is SGHRS and CDR2 YFSETQ. CDR3 loop: CASSPTGQGDGYTF. CDR3 bases: TGCGCCAGCAGCCCCACGGGACAGGGAGATGGCTACACCTTC. Combining the CDR3 with reference TRBV5-1 and TRBJ1-2 gives the whole variable domain KAGVTQTPRYLIKTRGQQVTLSCSPISGHRSVSWYQQTPGQGLQFLFEYFSETQRNKGNFPGRFSGRQFSNSRSEMNVSTLELGDSALYLCASSPTGQGDGYTFGSGTRLTVV.